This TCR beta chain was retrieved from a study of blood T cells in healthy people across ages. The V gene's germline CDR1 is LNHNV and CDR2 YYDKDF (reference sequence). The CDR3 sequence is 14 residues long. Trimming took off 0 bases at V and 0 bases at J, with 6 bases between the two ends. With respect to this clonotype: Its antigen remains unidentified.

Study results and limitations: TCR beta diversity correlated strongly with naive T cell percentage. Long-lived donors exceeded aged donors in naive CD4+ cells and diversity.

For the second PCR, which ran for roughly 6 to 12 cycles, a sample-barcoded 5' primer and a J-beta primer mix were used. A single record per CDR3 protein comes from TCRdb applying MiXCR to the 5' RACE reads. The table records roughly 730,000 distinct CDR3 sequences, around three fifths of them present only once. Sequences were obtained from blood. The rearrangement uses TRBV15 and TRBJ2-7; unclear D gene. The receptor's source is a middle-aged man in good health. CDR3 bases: TGTGCCACCAGCAGAGACCACACCTCCTACGAGCAGTACTTC. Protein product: CATSRDHTSYEQYF.